This T cell receptor (beta chain) was profiled in a study of OX40 agonist ivuxolimab in advanced cancers. Study outcomes and limitations: Normalized T-cell clonal expansion was also low in a subset of nonresponders. It was not determined which antigens were specifically recognized by the peripheral T cells that had undergone clonal expansion. CD4+ T cells averaged fewer expanded clones than CD8+ T cells. Within 6 weeks, CD4+ and CD8+ blood T cells expanded clonally at 0.1 to 3.0 mg/kg.

The CDR3 has 17 residues. V lost 5 bases and J 0 bases, leaving 17 bases between the germline ends. Germline lookup yields CDR1 MNHEY and CDR2 SMNVEV (reference sequence). Assay used: immunoSEQ multiplex PCR; TCRdb lists only in-frame clones, some missing. This sample has 100,000 or so clones, with over 75% found just once. Regarding this clone: Its antigen is not identified.

The sequence was obtained from an adult with an advanced solid tumor such as melanoma, head and neck, liver or kidney cancer. V is TRBV27 and J is TRBJ2-1; possibly TRBD1 or TRBD2 for D (5 bases each). Material: CD4+ or CD8+ T cells sorted from blood, obtained in a trial of the OX40 agonist ivuxolimab. This CDR3 reads CASSPLRTGGSYNEQFF. CDR3 in DNA: TGTGCCAGCAGTCCTCTCCGGACTGGGGGCTCCTACAATGAGCAGTTCTTC.